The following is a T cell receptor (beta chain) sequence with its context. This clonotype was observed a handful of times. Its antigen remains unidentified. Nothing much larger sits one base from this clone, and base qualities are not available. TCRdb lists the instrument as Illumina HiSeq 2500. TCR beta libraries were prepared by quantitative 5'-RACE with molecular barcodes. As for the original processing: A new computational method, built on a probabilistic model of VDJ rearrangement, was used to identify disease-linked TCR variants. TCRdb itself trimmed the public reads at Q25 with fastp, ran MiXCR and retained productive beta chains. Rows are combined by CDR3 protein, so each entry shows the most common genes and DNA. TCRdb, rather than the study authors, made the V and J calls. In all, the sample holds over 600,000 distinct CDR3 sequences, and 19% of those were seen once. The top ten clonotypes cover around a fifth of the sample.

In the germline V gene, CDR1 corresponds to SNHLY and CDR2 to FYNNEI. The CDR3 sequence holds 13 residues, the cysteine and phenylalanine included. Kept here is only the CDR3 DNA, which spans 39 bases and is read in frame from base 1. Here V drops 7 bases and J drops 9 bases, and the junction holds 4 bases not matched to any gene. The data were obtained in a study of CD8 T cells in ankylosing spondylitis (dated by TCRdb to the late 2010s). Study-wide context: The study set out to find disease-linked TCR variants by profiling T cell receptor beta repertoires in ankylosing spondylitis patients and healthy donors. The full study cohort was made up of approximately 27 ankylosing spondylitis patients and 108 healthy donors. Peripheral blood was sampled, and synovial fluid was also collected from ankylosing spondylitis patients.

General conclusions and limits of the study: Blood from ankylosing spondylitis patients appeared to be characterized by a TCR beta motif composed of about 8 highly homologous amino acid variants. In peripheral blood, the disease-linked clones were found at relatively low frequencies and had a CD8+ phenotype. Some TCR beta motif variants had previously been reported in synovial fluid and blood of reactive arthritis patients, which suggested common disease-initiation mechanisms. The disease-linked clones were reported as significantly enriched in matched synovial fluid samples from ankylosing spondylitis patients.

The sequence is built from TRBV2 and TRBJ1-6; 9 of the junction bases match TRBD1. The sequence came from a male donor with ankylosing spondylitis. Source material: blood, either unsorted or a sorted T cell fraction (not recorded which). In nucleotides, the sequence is TGTGCCAGCAAGGACAGGGGTTTTTCACCCCTCCACTTT. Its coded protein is CASKDRGFSPLHF.